The present T cell receptor (beta chain) was sequenced within a study of shared clonotypes between healthy human individuals. In the case of this clone: Its matching antigen is unknown.

Study-wide points: Generally, naive subsets (rather than memory subsets) showed larger estimated richness.

Genomic DNA of each subset was evenly split across several immunoSEQ plates. Assay: immunoSEQ multiplex PCR; the TCRdb copy retains only in-frame clones and omits some. The top ten clones hold over 0.1% of a sample with 2 million to 2.5 million clones, about 94% of them seen once. The ends were cut back, 2 bases at V and 4 bases at J, with 17 bases in the middle. Per germline, CDR1 SGHTA and CDR2 FQGNSA. The CDR3 is 16 residues long. The chain uses TRBV7-2 and TRBJ2-5; D unclear. Material for sequencing was naive CD4+ T cells sorted from blood. Subset indicated: CD45RA+ positively selected. The clonotype originates from a man aged 18 to 35 in good health. The CDR3 sequence is CASSLSSPGIGETQYF. For the CDR3, the DNA is TGTGCCAGCAGCTTATCAAGCCCTGGGATAGGAGAGACCCAGTACTTC.